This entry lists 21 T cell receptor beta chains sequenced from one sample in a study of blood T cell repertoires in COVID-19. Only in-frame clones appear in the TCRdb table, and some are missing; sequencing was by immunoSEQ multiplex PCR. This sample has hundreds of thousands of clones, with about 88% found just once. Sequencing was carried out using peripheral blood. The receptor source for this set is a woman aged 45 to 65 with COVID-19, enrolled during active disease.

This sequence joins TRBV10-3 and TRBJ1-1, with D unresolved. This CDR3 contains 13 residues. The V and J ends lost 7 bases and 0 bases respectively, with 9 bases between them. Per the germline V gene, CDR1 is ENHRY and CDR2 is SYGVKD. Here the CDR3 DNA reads TGTGCCATCAAGGAGGGTATGAACACTGAAGCTTTCTTT. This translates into CAIKEGMNTEAFF.

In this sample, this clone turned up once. DNA of the CDR3: TGCGCCAGCAGCAGTGCCGGGACAGGGTACCCCCGGTGGTTCTTC. Its translation: CASSSAGTGYPRWFF. The chain joins TRBV4-1 to TRBJ2-1; 9 bases agree with TRBD1. CDR3 length: 15 amino acids. The J segment lost 15 bases and the V segment lost 5 bases, leaving 17 bases of the junction unmatched. The germline gives CDR1 MGHRA, CDR2 YSYEKL.

CDR3 DNA: TGTGCCAGCAGTTTATCAGGGGACAATGAAAAACTGTTTTTT. Its translation is CASSLSGDNEKLFF. The V call is TRBV28, the J call TRBJ1-4; a possible D gene is TRBD1 (6 bases). Trimming took off 1 base at V and 5 bases at J, with 8 bases between the two ends. The CDR3 runs 14 residues. Germline assignment: CDR1 MDHEN and CDR2 SYDVKM.

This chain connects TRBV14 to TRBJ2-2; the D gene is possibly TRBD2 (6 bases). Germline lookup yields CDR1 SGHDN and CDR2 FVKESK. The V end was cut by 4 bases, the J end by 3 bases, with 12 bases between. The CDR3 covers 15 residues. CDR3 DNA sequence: TGTGCCAGCAGCCGGGGACTGGGGGACACCGGGGAGCTGTTTTTT. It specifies CASSRGLGDTGELFF.

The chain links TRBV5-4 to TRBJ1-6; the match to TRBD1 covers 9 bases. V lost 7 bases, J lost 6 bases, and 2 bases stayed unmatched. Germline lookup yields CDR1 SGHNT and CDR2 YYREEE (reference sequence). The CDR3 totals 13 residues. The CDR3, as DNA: TGTGCCAGCCGGACAGGGGTTAATTCACCCCTCCACTTT. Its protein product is CASRTGVNSPLHF.

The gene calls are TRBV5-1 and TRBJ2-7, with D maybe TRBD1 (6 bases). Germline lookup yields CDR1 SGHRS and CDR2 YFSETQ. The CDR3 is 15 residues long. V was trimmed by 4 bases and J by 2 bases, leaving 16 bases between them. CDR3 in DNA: TGCGCCAGCAGCCCTGGACAGCCGACCACCTACGAGCAGTACTTC. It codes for CASSPGQPTTYEQYF.

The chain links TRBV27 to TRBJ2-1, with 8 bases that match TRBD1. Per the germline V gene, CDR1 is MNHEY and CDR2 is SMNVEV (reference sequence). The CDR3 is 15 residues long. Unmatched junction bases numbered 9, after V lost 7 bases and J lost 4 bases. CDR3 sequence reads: CASIPTGGPYNEQFF. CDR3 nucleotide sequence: TGTGCCAGCATCCCTACAGGGGGGCCTTACAATGAGCAGTTCTTC.

The CDR3 nucleotides are TGTGCCAGCACAACCCCCGGGGAACGTGAATACTACGAGCAGTACTTC. Translation gives CASTTPGEREYYEQYF. This chain links TRBV28 with TRBJ2-7, with a tentative D call TRBD2 (5 bases). CDR1 is MDHEN and CDR2 is SYDVKM in the germline V gene. Trimming shortened V by 7 bases and J by 3 bases, and 22 bases separated the two germline ends. There are 16 residues in the CDR3.

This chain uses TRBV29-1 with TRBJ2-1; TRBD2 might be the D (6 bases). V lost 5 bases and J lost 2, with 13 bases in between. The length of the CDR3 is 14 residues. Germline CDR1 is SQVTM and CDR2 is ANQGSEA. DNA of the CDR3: TGCAGCGTTTCACTGGGGACTGCCTACAATGAGCAGTTCTTC. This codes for CSVSLGTAYNEQFF.

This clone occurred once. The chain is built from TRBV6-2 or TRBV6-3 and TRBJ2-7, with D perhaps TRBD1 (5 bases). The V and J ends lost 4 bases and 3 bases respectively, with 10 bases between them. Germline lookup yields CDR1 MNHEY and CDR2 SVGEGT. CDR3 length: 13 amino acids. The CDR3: CASSLTGIYEQYF. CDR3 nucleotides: TGTGCCAGCAGTTTAACAGGAATCTACGAGCAGTACTTC.

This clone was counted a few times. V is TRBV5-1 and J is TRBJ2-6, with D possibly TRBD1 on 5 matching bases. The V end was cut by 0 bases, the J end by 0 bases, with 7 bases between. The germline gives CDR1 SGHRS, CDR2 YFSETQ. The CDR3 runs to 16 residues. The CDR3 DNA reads TGCGCCAGCAGCTTGGGCGACAGCTCTGGGGCCAACGTCCTGACTTTC. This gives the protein CASSLGDSSGANVLTF.

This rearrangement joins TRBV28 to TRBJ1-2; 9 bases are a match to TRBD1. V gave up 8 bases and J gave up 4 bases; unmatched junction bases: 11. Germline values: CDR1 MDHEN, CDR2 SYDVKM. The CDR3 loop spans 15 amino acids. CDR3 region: CASFYGTGGAYGYTF. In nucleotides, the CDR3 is TGTGCCAGCTTCTACGGTACAGGGGGCGCCTATGGCTACACCTTC.

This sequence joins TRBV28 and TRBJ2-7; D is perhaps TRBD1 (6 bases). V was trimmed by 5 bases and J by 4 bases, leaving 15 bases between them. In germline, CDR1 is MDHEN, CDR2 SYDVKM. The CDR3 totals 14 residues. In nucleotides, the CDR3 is TGTGCCAGCAGTCCCCCAGGGGCGGGTTACGAGCAGTACTTC. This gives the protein CASSPPGAGYEQYF.

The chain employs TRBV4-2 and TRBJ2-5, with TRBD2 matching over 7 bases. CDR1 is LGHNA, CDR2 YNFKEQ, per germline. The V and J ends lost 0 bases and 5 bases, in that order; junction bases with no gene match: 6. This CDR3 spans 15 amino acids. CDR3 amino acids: CASSQEKRGGETQYF. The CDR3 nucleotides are TGTGCCAGCAGCCAAGAAAAGAGGGGAGGGGAGACCCAGTACTTC.

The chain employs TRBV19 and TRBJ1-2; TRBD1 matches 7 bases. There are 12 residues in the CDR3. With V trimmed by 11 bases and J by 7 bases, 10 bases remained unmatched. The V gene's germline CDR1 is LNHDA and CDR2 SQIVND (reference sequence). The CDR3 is CAVRQGTTGYTF. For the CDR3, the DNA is TGTGCCGTAAGACAGGGAACGACTGGCTACACCTTC.

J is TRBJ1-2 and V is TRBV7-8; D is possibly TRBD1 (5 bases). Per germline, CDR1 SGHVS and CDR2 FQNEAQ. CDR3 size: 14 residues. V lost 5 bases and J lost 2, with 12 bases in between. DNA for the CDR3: TGTGCCAGCAGCAGGGGTCTACAAAACTATGGCTACACCTTC. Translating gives CASSRGLQNYGYTF.

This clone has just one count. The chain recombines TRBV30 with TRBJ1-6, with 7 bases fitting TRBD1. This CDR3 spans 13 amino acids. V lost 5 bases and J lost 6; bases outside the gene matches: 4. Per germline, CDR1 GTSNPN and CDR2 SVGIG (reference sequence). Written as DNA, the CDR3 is TGTGCCTGGGGGGACAGCAGTAATTCACCCCTCCACTTT. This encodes CAWGDSSNSPLHF.

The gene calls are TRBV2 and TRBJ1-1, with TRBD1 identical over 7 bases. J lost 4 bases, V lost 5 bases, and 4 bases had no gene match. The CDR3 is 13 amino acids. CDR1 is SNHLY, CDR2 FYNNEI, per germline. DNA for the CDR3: TGTGCCAGCAGTTCCCAGGGGGGCACTGAAGCTTTCTTT. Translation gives CASSSQGGTEAFF.

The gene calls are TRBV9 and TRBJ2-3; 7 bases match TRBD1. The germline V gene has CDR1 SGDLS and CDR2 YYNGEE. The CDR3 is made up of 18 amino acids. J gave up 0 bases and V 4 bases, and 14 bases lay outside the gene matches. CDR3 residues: CASSPDRAPTASTDTQYF. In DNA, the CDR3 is TGTGCCAGCAGCCCTGACAGGGCCCCAACCGCTAGCACAGATACGCAGTATTTT.

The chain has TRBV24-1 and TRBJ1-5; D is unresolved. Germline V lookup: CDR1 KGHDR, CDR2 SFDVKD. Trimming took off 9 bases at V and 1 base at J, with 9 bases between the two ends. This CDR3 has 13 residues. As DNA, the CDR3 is TGTGCCACCCAAAGAGGGAGCAATCAGCCCCAGCATTTT. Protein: CATQRGSNQPQHF.

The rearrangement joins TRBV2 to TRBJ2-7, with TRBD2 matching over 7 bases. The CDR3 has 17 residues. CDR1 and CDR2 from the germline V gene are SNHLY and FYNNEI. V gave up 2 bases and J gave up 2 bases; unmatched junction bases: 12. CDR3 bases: TGTGCCAGCAGTGAATTTCCGGGGGGTGCCATTCCCTACGAGCAGTACTTC. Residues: CASSEFPGGAIPYEQYF.